The rows below give T cell receptor beta chains drawn from one sample of a study of T-cell reconstitution after alpha-beta-depleted transplantation in children. One entry per CDR3 protein, called by TCRdb with MiXCR from the PCR reads. The data show about 540,000 distinct CDR3 sequences, with more than 20% seen just once and around a third held by the top ten. Sequenced here: PBMCs, sampled before TCRalphabeta/CD19-depleted stem cell transplant. Receptor source: a boy less than two years old with Wiskott-Aldrich syndrome, due to receive a stem cell transplant. Each CDR3 is given with its conserved first and last residue. Fields, in order: clone size, D gene, J gene, V gene, CDR3 DNA, CDR3 protein. A D gene is named only where the DNA matches it firmly. The size entry is marked missing in some rows and otherwise reads once, few, many or a size class.

>many|TRBD1|TRBJ1-1|TRBV12-3/TRBV12-4
TGTGCCAGCAGTCCCCAACAGGGGATGAACACTGAAGCTTTCTTT
CASSPQQGMNTEAFF
>NA|NA|TRBJ1-1|TRBV5-1
TGCGCCAGCAGCTTGGCCTCGTCGTTACAAGCTTTCTTT
CASSLASSLQAFF
>NA|TRBD2|TRBJ2-1|TRBV5-1
TGCGCCAGCAGCCCTTGGACTAGCGGCCCTCAGAGCTCCTACAATGAGCAGTTCTTC
CASSPWTSGPQSSYNEQFF
>NA|NA|TRBJ1-3|TRBV20-1
TGCAGTGCTAGAGGCCCAGGGGACGGTTCTGGAAACACCATATATTTT
CSARGPGDGSGNTIYF
>NA|TRBD2|TRBJ2-1|TRBV10-3
TGTGCCATCAGTGAGCGGGGAGGGGACTTAGGGAATGAGCAGTTCTTC
CAISERGGDLGNEQFF
>few|NA|TRBJ1-6|TRBV28
TGTGCCAGCAGTTTCCCCGAGACTAGGCGCCTCCACTTT
CASSFPETRRLHF
>NA|NA|TRBJ2-1|TRBV20-1
TGCAGCGGAGCGGGACAGACGTACAATGAGCAGTTCTTC
CSGAGQTYNEQFF
>NA|NA|TRBJ2-1|TRBV12-3/TRBV12-4
TGTGCCAGCAGTGAGGACTCCTACAATGAGCAGTTCTTC
CASSEDSYNEQFF
>few|TRBD2|TRBJ2-1|TRBV6-1
TGTGCCAGCAGTGAAGCCCCTAGCGGGAGGTTCTTC
CASSEAPSGRFF
>NA|NA|TRBJ2-4|TRBV20-1
TGCAGTGCTAGAGAGGACATGATCGGCAAAAACATTCAGTACTTC
CSAREDMIGKNIQYF
>many|NA|TRBJ2-7|TRBV20-1
TGCAGTGCTCCTCGGGGTTACGAGCAGTACTTC
CSAPRGYEQYF
>many|TRBD1|TRBJ1-5|TRBV12-3/TRBV12-4
TGTGCCAGCAGTCCGTCGGGACAGGGGTATCAGCCCCAGCATTTT
CASSPSGQGYQPQHF
>once|NA|TRBJ2-2|TRBV10-3
TGTGCCAGCTCAGGAGCAAACACCGGGGAGCTGTTTTTT
CASSGANTGELFF
>few|NA|TRBJ2-1|TRBV5-1
TGCGCCAGCAGCTTGTACGGGAGAAAGAACAATGAGCAGTTCTTC
CASSLYGRKNNEQFF
>few|TRBD2|TRBJ2-7|TRBV7-8
TGTGCCAGCAGCCTGGGACTAGCGGGAGCAATACGACCTCACTACGAGCAGTACTTC
CASSLGLAGAIRPHYEQYF
>NA|TRBD2|TRBJ2-7|TRBV28
TGTGCCAGCAGTTTGGCAGCGGGAGGGCAAGAAGAGCAGTACTTC
CASSLAAGGQEEQYF
>NA|TRBD2|TRBJ2-5|TRBV9
TGTGCCAGCAGCGTAGGTGTGGTAGCGGGAAGCTCTTCGGAGACCCAGTACTTC
CASSVGVVAGSSSETQYF
>few|NA|TRBJ2-7|TRBV5-4
TGTGCCAGCAGCCTACGGGGGTCTCTCGGGCAGTACTTC
CASSLRGSLGQYF
>few|TRBD2|TRBJ2-1|TRBV5-1
TGCGCCAGCAGCTTGGCACAGGGAGCGGGAGTTGAGCAGTTCTTC
CASSLAQGAGVEQFF
>few|NA|TRBJ1-5|TRBV12-3/TRBV12-4
TGTGCCAGCAGCCTCAGGGGTTGGAATCAGCCCCAGCATTTT
CASSLRGWNQPQHF
>NA|TRBD2|TRBJ2-1|TRBV29-1
TGCAGCGTCCTACTAGCGGGAGTGTTCTACAATGAGCAGTTCTTC
CSVLLAGVFYNEQFF
>NA|NA|TRBJ2-3|TRBV28
TGTGCCAGCAGTTTAGGGGGGGCCGGCACAGATACGCAGTATTTT
CASSLGGAGTDTQYF
>NA|TRBD2|TRBJ2-7|TRBV5-1
TGCGCCAGCAGCTTGTTGGGACTAGCGGGACCCGAGCAGTACTTC
CASSLLGLAGPEQYF
>NA|TRBD1|TRBJ2-7|TRBV9
TGTGCCAGCAGCGTAGGGACGGGACAGGTAAACGAGCAGTACTTC
CASSVGTGQVNEQYF